Listed below are T cell receptor beta chains from one sample, sequenced in a study of shared clonotypes between healthy human individuals. TCRdb's table, derived via immunoSEQ multiplex PCR, lists solely in-frame clones and lacks some. The table has roughly 2 million clones, 95% seen once. The sequenced sample consisted of naive CD4+ T cells sorted from blood. The receptors originated from a man younger than 30 in good health. CDR3s include the opening cysteine and the closing phenylalanine or tryptophan. The D gene is left open where the match is weak. A clone size is listed for some rows: how often the clone was seen (once, few, many), or a class if it is expanded.

clone size	V gene	D gene	J gene	CDR3 DNA	CDR3 protein
.	TRBV7-9	.	TRBJ2-7	TGTGCCAGCAGCTTGAACGGGGGCGAATCCTACGAGCAGTACTTC	CASSLNGGESYEQYF
.	TRBV5-1	.	TRBJ2-1	TGCGCCAGCAGCTTGGTATCCGGGGGCGACTACAATGAGCAGTTCTTC	CASSLVSGGDYNEQFF
.	TRBV5-4	TRBD2	TRBJ2-5	TGTGCCAGCAGCTTGGGACTAGCGGGGGGAAAGGGAGAGACCCAGTACTTC	CASSLGLAGGKGETQYF
.	TRBV6-7	TRBD2	TRBJ2-1	TGTGCCAGGGAACCGGGACTAGCCCTTTACAATGAGCAGTTCTTC	CAREPGLALYNEQFF
.	TRBV15	TRBD1	TRBJ2-7	TGTGCCACCAGCTCCCGGGACAGGGTTCCCTACGAGCAGTACTTC	CATSSRDRVPYEQYF
.	TRBV5-4	.	TRBJ1-5	TGTGCCAGCAGCCGGGGGCCTGAGGCGCAGCCCCAGCATTTT	CASSRGPEAQPQHF
.	TRBV6-6	TRBD2	TRBJ2-3	TGTGCCAGCAGTTACAGGGGACTAGCGGGGACAGATACGCAGTATTTT	CASSYRGLAGTDTQYF
.	TRBV27	TRBD1	TRBJ2-1	TGTGCCAGCAGTAGGGACAGGGCCAATGAGCAGTTCTTC	CASSRDRANEQFF
.	TRBV6-6	.	TRBJ1-5	TGTGCCAGCAGTTACCGGTTGGGGCAGGGCAATCAGCCCCAGCATTTT	CASSYRLGQGNQPQHF
.	TRBV7-2	.	TRBJ2-5	TGTGCCAGCAGCTTAGTTGCCGCCGGGGGGACCCAGTACTTC	CASSLVAAGGTQYF
.	TRBV27	.	TRBJ1-1	TGTGCCAGCAGTCTCCGGGCCGGGTGGACTGAAGCTTTCTTT	CASSLRAGWTEAFF
.	TRBV5-4	.	TRBJ1-2	TGTGCCAGCAGCTTGAGTTCTGACAGAACCTATGGCTACACCTTC	CASSLSSDRTYGYTF
.	TRBV30	.	TRBJ1-2	TGTGCCTGGAGTGTACGGAGAGGGGGGCAAGGTGGCTACACCTTC	CAWSVRRGGQGGYTF
.	TRBV6-1	TRBD1	TRBJ1-5	TGTGCCAGCAATACAGGGGAGTTGGGCAATCAGCCCCAGCATTTT	CASNTGELGNQPQHF
.	TRBV6-1	.	TRBJ2-3	TGTGCCAGCAGTGAATCGGTCGCTGATCGTACGCAGTATTTT	CASSESVADRTQYF
.	TRBV5-1	TRBD2	TRBJ2-1	TGCGCCAGCAGCTTGACCTTGCTAGCGGGGGGAAACAATGAGCAGTTCTTC	CASSLTLLAGGNNEQFF
.	TRBV5-1	TRBD2	TRBJ2-5	TGCGCCAGCAGCTTGGCGAGCGGGGGGCCCCAAGAGACCCAGTACTTC	CASSLASGGPQETQYF
.	TRBV7-2	.	TRBJ1-5	TGTGCCAGCAGCTTAGGGAGGAATCAGCCCCAGCATTTT	CASSLGRNQPQHF
.	TRBV18	.	TRBJ1-5	TGTGCCAGCTCACCGACTCATTGGCGGGGCAATCAGCCCCAGCATTTT	CASSPTHWRGNQPQHF
.	TRBV19	.	TRBJ2-5	TGTGCCAGTAGTCGGCGTGGGCCAGGGGGGGAGACCCAGTACTTC	CASSRRGPGGETQYF
.	TRBV2	.	TRBJ1-2	TGTGCCAGCAGGGAGCCTTCTTCCTCCGGCTACACCTTC	CASREPSSSGYTF
.	TRBV27	TRBD1	TRBJ1-5	TGTGCCAGCAGCCCGGGACAGTATCAGCCCCAGCATTTT	CASSPGQYQPQHF
.	TRBV9	.	TRBJ2-7	TGTGCCAGCAGCCCCCGGGCCCCTTTCTACGAGCAGTACTTC	CASSPRAPFYEQYF
.	TRBV7-2	.	TRBJ1-4	TGTGCCAGCAGCGCCGACGGCATCCCTAATGAAAAACTGTTTTTT	CASSADGIPNEKLFF
.	TRBV10-2	TRBD1	TRBJ1-1	TGCGCCAGCAGTGGAAACATTGGCAGGGCGACAGGGGGAAACACTGAAGCTTTCTTT	CASSGNIGRATGGNTEAFF
.	TRBV5-4	.	TRBJ1-1	TGTGCCAGCAGCCCTGGGGCATCTAAGAACACTGAAGCTTTCTTT	CASSPGASKNTEAFF
.	TRBV11-3	.	TRBJ2-7	TGTGCCAGCGTATCCGGGCCCCCCTCCTACGAGCAGTACTTC	CASVSGPPSYEQYF
.	TRBV5-1	TRBD1	TRBJ2-7	TGCGCCAGTTCCCTGGACAGGGGATTTTACGAGCAGTACTTC	CASSLDRGFYEQYF
once	TRBV18	.	TRBJ2-5	TGTGCCAGCTCACCAATCGAGGGGGGAGAGACCCAGTACTTC	CASSPIEGGETQYF
.	TRBV5-1	TRBD1	TRBJ1-6	TGCGCCAGCAGCTTGGCAACAGGGGTGCAATCACCCCTCCACTTT	CASSLATGVQSPLHF
.	TRBV19	.	TRBJ1-5	TGTGCCAGTAGTAGCAGGGAAGGCAATCAGCCCCAGCATTTT	CASSSREGNQPQHF
.	TRBV7-6	TRBD2	TRBJ2-1	TGTGCCAGCAGCTTAGCGCAGCGGGGGGTCCACAATGAGCAGTTCTTC	CASSLAQRGVHNEQFF
once	TRBV28	.	TRBJ1-4	TGTGCCAGCACCCTGTCGGGCCTGGGGGAAAAACTGTTTTTT	CASTLSGLGEKLFF
.	TRBV6-6	.	TRBJ2-7	TGTGCCAGCAGCCCTAGGGCAGGGGTCCAGACCTACGAGCAGTACTTC	CASSPRAGVQTYEQYF
.	TRBV6-6	TRBD1	TRBJ2-4	TGTGCCAGCACCGACAGGGGGCCCAAAAACATTCAGTACTTC	CASTDRGPKNIQYF
.	TRBV30	.	TRBJ1-3	TGTGCCTGGAGTGTAAGACGAGGCTCTGGAAACACCATATATTTT	CAWSVRRGSGNTIYF
once	TRBV11-2	TRBD2	TRBJ2-2	TGTGCCAGCAGCTCGGGACTAGCGGAGACCGGGGAGCTGTTTTTT	CASSSGLAETGELFF
.	TRBV25-1	TRBD1	TRBJ1-6	TGTGCCAGCAGTGGAGGACAGGGCAACTCCTATAATTCACCCCTCCACTTT	CASSGGQGNSYNSPLHF
.	TRBV9	TRBD2	TRBJ2-7	TGTGCCAGCAACCCCGGACTAGTTGATTCCTACGAGCAGTACTTC	CASNPGLVDSYEQYF
.	TRBV29-1	.	TRBJ2-7	TGCAGCGTTGGAACACTACTCTCCTACGAGCAGTACTTC	CSVGTLLSYEQYF
.	TRBV5-4	.	TRBJ2-3	TGTGCCAGCAGCTCCTCCCAGAAGCAGTATTTT	CASSSSQKQYF
.	TRBV10-3	TRBD1	TRBJ2-1	TGTGCCATCAAGGGACAGGCCGCAGGCGAGCAGTTCTTC	CAIKGQAAGEQFF
once	TRBV5-1	.	TRBJ2-7	TGCGCCAGCAACAGAGGCAGTAAGGTTTCAAGCTCCTACGAGCAGTACTTC	CASNRGSKVSSSYEQYF
.	TRBV27	.	TRBJ1-5	TGTGCCAGCAGTCTACAGGGTCAGCCCCAGCATTTT	CASSLQGQPQHF
few	TRBV27	.	TRBJ1-1	TGTGCCAGCAGTTTAAGCAGGATGAACACTGAAGCTTTCTTT	CASSLSRMNTEAFF
.	TRBV2	.	TRBJ2-7	TGTGCCAGCAGTGAAATTCTTCTGGCGAGCTACGAGCAGTACTTC	CASSEILLASYEQYF
.	TRBV5-6	.	TRBJ2-2	TGTGCCAGCAGCTTGGCGGGCGCGAACACCGGGGAGCTGTTTTTT	CASSLAGANTGELFF
once	TRBV5-1	TRBD1	TRBJ2-7	TGCGCCAGCAGCAGGACAGGGGATACGAACGAGCAGTACTTC	CASSRTGDTNEQYF
.	TRBV23-1	TRBD2	TRBJ2-7	TGCGCCAGCAGTCAAGGGACTAGCGGGGGGGCTTACGAGCAGTACTTC	CASSQGTSGGAYEQYF
few	TRBV25-1	.	TRBJ1-2	TGTGCCAGCAGTCAAGGCCTACAGGGAGAAGGAGACTATGGCTACACCTTC	CASSQGLQGEGDYGYTF
.	TRBV30	.	TRBJ1-5	TGTGCCTGGAGTGTCAAGGTCAATCAGCCCCAGCATTTT	CAWSVKVNQPQHF
.	TRBV2	.	TRBJ1-1	TGTGCCAGCCGGGGGGCAACCTTTAACACTGAAGCTTTCTTT	CASRGATFNTEAFF
once	TRBV10-2	TRBD1	TRBJ2-7	TGCGCCAGCAGTCGTGGACAGGCCACCGGGTCCTACGAGCAGTACTTC	CASSRGQATGSYEQYF